This T cell receptor beta chain was observed in a study of T cell repertoires in cytomegalovirus infection. Study-wide background: Carrying CMV and the relevant HLA type showed in public TCR beta signatures.

The CDR3 is 13 residues long. Trimming cost V 3 bases and J 6 bases, with 12 bases left between them. CDR1 and CDR2 from the germline V gene are MNHEY and SMNVEV (reference sequence). On this clonotype: No antigen is known for it.

Each CDR3 protein is one row after TCRdb ran MiXCR on the reads. The sample yields some 940,000 distinct CDR3 sequences, 30% to 40% seen once. J is TRBJ2-7 and V is TRBV27; tentatively, D is TRBD1 or TRBD2 (5 bases each). Sequences were derived from cultured CD8+ T cells from PBMCs, sampled from culture after CMV antigen stimulation. This sequence originates from a human donor in good health (CMV status not recorded). Some clones in this sample may be carry-over from other donors' samples. The CDR3 DNA reads TGTGCCAGCAGTTTGGGGGTAGTGGGCGAGCAGTACTTC. Residues: CASSLGVVGEQYF.